What follows describes a single T cell receptor (beta chain). The antigen remains unidentified. This sample is drawn from a study of T cell responses to AZD1222 COVID-19 vaccine. Study observations and caveats: After the peak T cell response, and only then, were repertoires sampled. Vaccination with two AZD1222 doses was followed by a rise in Spike-specific TCR breadth and depth. Within unmutated variant regions lay the reported targets of nearly half of spike-specific TCRs.

The protocol was immunoSEQ multiplex PCR, while the TCRdb copy is restricted to in-frame clones and leaves out a portion. The top ten hold less than 1.6% of the sample, which has roughly 140,000 clones, roughly 90% seen once. V was pared by 3 bases and J by 7 bases, with 10 bases between. This CDR3 is 13 amino acids long. Germline V gene lookup returns CDR1 WSHSY and CDR2 SAAADI. This sequence was found in an adult who received the AZD1222 COVID-19 vaccine. This rearrangement joins TRBV10-2 to TRBJ1-5; TRBD1 is a possible D gene (5 bases). Sequencing was performed on peripheral blood, taken 28 days after the second AZD1222 dose. CDR3 amino acids: CASSETGGQPQHF. The CDR3 DNA is TGCGCCAGCAGTGAAACAGGAGGCCAGCCCCAGCATTTT.